What follows are 19 T cell receptor beta chains derived from one specimen sequenced in a study of blood T cell repertoires in COVID-19. Using immunoSEQ multiplex PCR, the repertoire was profiled, and TCRdb retains in-frame clones only, with some absent. The sample lists around 300,000 clones; about nine tenths were seen once. Sample: peripheral blood. These receptor sequences come from a woman in her twenties or thirties with COVID-19, enrolled during active disease.

V and J are TRBV28 and TRBJ1-6, with TRBD1 as a possible D gene (5 bases). This CDR3 contains 14 residues. V lost 7 bases and J lost 6, with 13 bases in between. Germline V CDR1 and CDR2: MDHEN, SYDVKM. The CDR3 spells CASNQGLSNSPLHF. The CDR3 region has the DNA TGTGCCAGCAACCAGGGTTTGAGTAATTCACCCCTCCACTTT.

The chain uses TRBV27 and TRBJ2-2; D uncertain. CDR3 size: 16 residues. Deletions cut 0 bases from V and 0 bases from J, with 8 bases between. The germline CDR1 and CDR2 sequences are MNHEY and SMNVEV (reference sequence). The CDR3 DNA is TGTGCCAGCAGTTTATCGAACTCCGCGAACACCGGGGAGCTGTTTTTT. Its protein product is CASSLSNSANTGELFF.

This chain links TRBV5-1 with TRBJ1-2; D is perhaps TRBD1 (6 bases). Looked up from germline, CDR1 is SGHRS and CDR2 is YFSETQ. Trimming left V 3 bases short and J 4 bases short, with 16 bases between. This CDR3 comprises 15 residues. CDR3 DNA sequence: TGCGCCAGCAGCTCCGTTGAAAGGGGGGGCTATGGCTACACCTTC. Translated, it gives CASSSVERGGYGYTF.

This clone has more than one count but fewer than ten. The chain recombines TRBV11-2 with TRBJ1-1; possibly TRBD1 for D (6 bases). From germline, CDR1 is SGHAT and CDR2 FQNNGV. V was clipped by 5 bases and J by 11 bases, with 27 bases between them. CDR3 length: 16 amino acids. The CDR3 coding sequence is TGTGCCAGCAGCCCCGTACAGGGTCGTTTTTTCAGAGGGGCTTTCTTT. This translates into CASSPVQGRFFRGAFF.

The table lists this clone with a count of one. V and J are TRBV11-2 and TRBJ2-7; TRBD2 aligns across 11 bases. The length of the CDR3 is 15 residues. The germline V gene has CDR1 SGHAT and CDR2 FQNNGV. V was pared by 5 bases and J by 4 bases, with 7 bases of the junction left unmatched. CDR3 in amino acids: CASSTQGLAVYEQYF. The CDR3 DNA follows: TGTGCCAGCAGCACCCAGGGACTAGCGGTTTACGAGCAGTACTTC.

The J gene is TRBJ2-7, the V gene TRBV2, with D tentatively TRBD1 (6 bases). Germline V lookup: CDR1 SNHLY, CDR2 FYNNEI. The CDR3 is made up of 14 amino acids. V lost 6 bases and J lost 0, with 12 bases in between. This chain's CDR3 is CASSETGYSYEQYF. In nucleotides, the CDR3 is TGTGCCAGCAGCGAGACAGGCTACTCCTACGAGCAGTACTTC.

The chain employs TRBV10-1 and TRBJ1-6, with D perhaps TRBD1 (6 bases). CDR3 size: 21 residues. Looked up from germline, CDR1 is WNHNN and CDR2 is SYGVQD (reference sequence). Trimming removed 0 bases at V and 5 bases at J, with 26 bases between. The CDR3 here is CASSESSTDSQTYTHNSPLHF. CDR3 in DNA: TGCGCCAGCAGTGAGTCCAGTACGGACAGCCAGACCTATACGCATAATTCACCCCTCCACTTT.

The table lists this clone with a count of one. The V call is TRBV30, the J call TRBJ1-2; D uncertain. Deletions cut 1 base from V and 4 bases from J, with 7 bases between. Germline loops: CDR1 GTSNPN, CDR2 SVGIG (reference sequence). The CDR3 runs to 12 residues. The CDR3 region is CAWSEKSYGYTF. DNA of the CDR3: TGTGCCTGGAGTGAAAAGAGCTATGGCTACACCTTC.

J is TRBJ1-3 and V is TRBV11-2, with TRBD1 identical over 8 bases. Per germline, CDR1 SGHAT and CDR2 FQNNGV. The CDR3 loop spans 16 amino acids. With 1 base clipped from V and 0 bases from J, the junction kept 2 bases outside the gene matches. This chain's CDR3 is CASSLAGQVSGNTIYF. The CDR3 DNA is TGTGCCAGCAGCTTAGCGGGACAGGTCTCTGGAAACACCATATATTTT.

The chain employs TRBV3-1 (or the pseudogene TRBV3-2) and TRBJ2-7; D possibly corresponds to TRBD2 (6 bases). Germline CDR1 and CDR2: LGHDT and YNNKEL (reference sequence). V was cut by 3 bases and J by 7 bases, with 10 bases left in between. This CDR3 spans 12 amino acids. CDR3 DNA: TGTGCCAGCAGCCATCTTGGGGGGGAGCAGTACTTC. It encodes CASSHLGGEQYF.

V is TRBV5-1 and J is TRBJ1-6, with unresolved D. The CDR3 consists of 17 residues. V was shortened by 1 base and J by 0 bases, with 11 bases between the two germline ends. Germline CDR1 reads SGHRS; CDR2 reads YFSETQ. This chain's CDR3 is CASSLSPGSSYNSPLHF. As DNA, the CDR3 is TGCGCCAGCAGCTTGTCTCCTGGGAGCTCCTATAATTCACCCCTCCACTTT.

This chain joins TRBV5-1 and TRBJ2-3; D might be TRBD2 (6 bases). Trimming took off 2 bases at V and 0 bases at J, with 10 bases between the two ends. CDR1 and CDR2 (germline): SGHRS, YFSETQ. CDR3 length: 15 residues. CDR3 bases: TGCGCCAGCAGCTTAAAGAGCGGGAGCACAGATACGCAGTATTTT. Its translation: CASSLKSGSTDTQYF. Complete variable domain (other parts from reference TRBV5-1 and TRBJ2-3): KAGVTQTPRYLIKTRGQQVTLSCSPISGHRSVSWYQQTPGQGLQFLFEYFSETQRNKGNFPGRFSGRQFSNSRSEMNVSTLELGDSALYLCASSLKSGSTDTQYFGPGTRLTVL.

The V call is TRBV5-1, the J call TRBJ2-5, with 10 positions matching TRBD2. V shed 7 bases, J shed 3 bases, and the junction held 9 bases outside the gene matches. Germline CDR1 is SGHRS and CDR2 is YFSETQ. The CDR3 totals 15 residues. The CDR3 DNA follows: TGCGCCAGCGGGCTCTCTAGCGGGAGTGAAGAGACCCAGTACTTC. This encodes CASGLSSGSEETQYF.

In DNA form, the CDR3 reads TGCGCCAGCAGCTTGGTACCAGAAAGTAATCAGCCCCAGCATTTT. This gives the protein CASSLVPESNQPQHF. The chain has TRBV5-1 and TRBJ1-5; D not certain. This CDR3 has 15 residues. Trimming took 0 bases from V and 4 from J, leaving 11 bases between them. CDR1 and CDR2 (germline): SGHRS, YFSETQ.

Concerning this clone: This sample also contains other DNA sequences that code for the same CDR3. The rearrangement links TRBV29-1 to TRBJ1-1; 9 bases are a match to TRBD1. There are 13 residues in the CDR3. Germline trimming cut 6 bases from V and 0 bases from J; bases unmatched to any gene: 2. Germline CDR1 and CDR2: SQVTM and ANQGSEA. This CDR3 is CSVGTGLNTEAFF. CDR3 DNA: TGCAGCGTGGGGACAGGGCTGAACACTGAAGCTTTCTTT.

This CDR3 is CASSPRWQGVNEKLFF. The CDR3 DNA sequence: TGTGCCAGCTCACCCCGGTGGCAGGGGGTAAATGAAAAACTGTTTTTT. The V call is TRBV18, the J call TRBJ1-4, with TRBD1 identical over 7 bases. The CDR3 is 16 residues long. V dropped 3 bases and J dropped 5; count of bases not matched to a gene: 9. Germline loops: CDR1 KGHSH, CDR2 LQKENI.

The chain joins TRBV7-2 to TRBJ2-3; D is perhaps TRBD2 (5 bases). Looked up from germline, CDR1 is SGHTA and CDR2 is FQGNSA. V gave up 1 base and J gave up 0 bases, with 11 bases separating them. CDR3 length: 16 amino acids. CDR3 DNA sequence: TGTGCCAGCAGCTTAGTAGAGCGGTTTAGCACAGATACGCAGTATTTT. This codes for CASSLVERFSTDTQYF.

The chain is built from TRBV20-1 and TRBJ2-7; weak D call: TRBD1 (7 bases). Trimming took off 3 bases at V and 5 bases at J, with 17 bases between the two ends. The length of the CDR3 is 14 residues. Germline CDR1 DFQATT, CDR2 SNEGSKA (reference sequence). CDR3 sequence: CSASRDREVNEQYF. CDR3 sequence (DNA): TGCAGTGCTAGTCGCGACAGGGAGGTAAACGAGCAGTACTTC.

The chain employs TRBV19 and TRBJ1-2; D gene uncertain. This CDR3 spans 13 amino acids. Germline V CDR1 and CDR2: LNHDA, SQIVND (reference sequence). Trimming pared 4 bases from V and 5 bases from J, leaving 11 bases between. CDR3 sequence (DNA): TGTGCCAGTAGTAGATCGGAGATTTATGGCTACACCTTC. Encoded protein: CASSRSEIYGYTF.